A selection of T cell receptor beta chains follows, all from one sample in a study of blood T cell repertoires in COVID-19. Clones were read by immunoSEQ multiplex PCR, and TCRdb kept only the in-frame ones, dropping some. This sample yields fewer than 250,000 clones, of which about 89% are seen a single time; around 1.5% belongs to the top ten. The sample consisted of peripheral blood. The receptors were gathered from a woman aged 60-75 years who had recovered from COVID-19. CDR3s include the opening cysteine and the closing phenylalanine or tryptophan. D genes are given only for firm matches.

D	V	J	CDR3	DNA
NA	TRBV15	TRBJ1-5	CATSRDWGGYSNQPQHF	TGTGCCACCAGCAGAGATTGGGGCGGTTATAGCAATCAGCCCCAGCATTTT
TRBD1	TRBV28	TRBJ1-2	CATGDRGYGYTF	TGTGCCACCGGGGACAGGGGCTATGGCTACACCTTC
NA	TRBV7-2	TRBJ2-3	CASSLGGITDTQYF	TGTGCCAGCAGCTTAGGAGGTATCACAGATACGCAGTATTTT
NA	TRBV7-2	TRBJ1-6	CASSLARRGGNSPLHF	TGTGCCAGCAGCTTAGCGCGCAGGGGTGGTAATTCACCCCTCCACTTT
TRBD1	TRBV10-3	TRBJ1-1	CAATRGTGARQSEAFF	TGTGCCGCCACGAGGGGGACAGGGGCCCGGCAGAGTGAAGCTTTCTTT
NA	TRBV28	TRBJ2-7	CASLGGYEQYF	TGTGCCTCTCTTGGAGGCTACGAGCAGTACTTC
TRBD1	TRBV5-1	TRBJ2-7	CASSYSGTGAYEQYF	TGCGCCAGCAGCTACTCCGGGACAGGGGCCTACGAGCAGTACTTC
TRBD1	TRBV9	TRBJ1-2	CASSARDRAYGYTF	TGTGCCAGCAGCGCCCGGGACAGGGCATATGGCTACACCTTC
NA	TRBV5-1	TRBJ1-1	CASSLNRGAGRTEAFF	TGCGCCAGCAGCTTGAATAGAGGGGCGGGGAGGACTGAAGCTTTCTTT
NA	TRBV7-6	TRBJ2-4	CASSLGPRGDLAKNIQYF	TGTGCCAGCAGCTTAGGCCCTCGCGGGGACCTAGCCAAAAACATTCAGTACTTC
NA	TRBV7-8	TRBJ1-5	CASSPDRNQPQHF	TGTGCCAGCAGCCCGGACAGAAATCAGCCCCAGCATTTT
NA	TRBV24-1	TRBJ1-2	CATSDFGRDGGYTF	TGTGCCACCAGTGATTTCGGCAGGGATGGGGGCTACACCTTC
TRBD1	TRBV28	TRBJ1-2	CASSPFPGQHGYTF	TGTGCCAGCAGTCCCTTTCCGGGACAGCATGGCTACACCTTC